The T cell receptor (beta chain) described here comes from a study of shared clonotypes between healthy human individuals. CD45RO-negative CD8 cells positively selected for CCR7 made up the naive population, which excluded terminally differentiated effector memory CD45RA+ cells. General study findings and limits: Several donors held 4.5% to 5% of naive CD4 clonotypes in common.

The CDR3 runs to 16 residues. Trimming shortened V by 3 bases and J by 5 bases, and 17 bases separated the two germline ends. Germline CDR1 KGHSH, CDR2 LQKENI. In regard to this clone: Its target is unknown.

Genomic DNA of every subset was divided equally among multiple immunoSEQ plates. In the original analysis: Junction-only sequences without quality scores came from ImmunoSEQ, so filtering differed. The assay was immunoSEQ multiplex PCR, and TCRdb's table has in-frame clones only and misses some. The D gene and trimming were derived from the DNA, and the V and J assignments and clone size from that table. This table has roughly 2.1 million clones, approximately 94% appearing once. The TCR sequence derives from a man aged 18-30 years in good health. Some clones in this sample may be carry-over from other donors' samples. The sample consisted of naive CD8+ T cells from PBMCs. This rearrangement joins TRBV18 to TRBJ2-1; D remains unclear. CDR3 residues: CASSPYRAPKDNEQFF. As DNA, the CDR3 is TGTGCCAGCTCACCCTACCGGGCCCCCAAGGACAATGAGCAGTTCTTC.